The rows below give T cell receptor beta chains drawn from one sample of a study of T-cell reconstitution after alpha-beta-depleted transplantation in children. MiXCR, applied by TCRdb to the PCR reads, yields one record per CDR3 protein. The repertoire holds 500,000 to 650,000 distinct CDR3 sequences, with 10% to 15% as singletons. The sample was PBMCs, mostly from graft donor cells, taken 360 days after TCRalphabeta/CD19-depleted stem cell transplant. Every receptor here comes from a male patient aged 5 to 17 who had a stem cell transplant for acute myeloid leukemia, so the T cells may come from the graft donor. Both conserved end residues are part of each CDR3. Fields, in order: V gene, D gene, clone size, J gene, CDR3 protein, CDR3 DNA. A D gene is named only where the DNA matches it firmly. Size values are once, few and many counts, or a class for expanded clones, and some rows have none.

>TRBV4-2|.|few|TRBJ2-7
CASSQETRASYEQYF
TGTGCCAGCAGCCAAGAGACACGGGCCTCCTACGAGCAGTACTTC
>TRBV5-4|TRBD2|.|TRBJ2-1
CASSLSRLAGDYNEQFF
TGTGCCAGCAGCTTGTCAAGACTAGCGGGAGACTACAATGAGCAGTTCTTC
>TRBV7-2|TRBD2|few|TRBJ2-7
CASSLPTSGRGEQYF
TGTGCCAGCAGCTTACCGACTAGCGGGAGAGGTGAGCAGTACTTC
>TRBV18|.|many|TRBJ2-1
CASSPVDEQFF
TGTGCCAGCTCACCCGTGGATGAGCAGTTCTTC
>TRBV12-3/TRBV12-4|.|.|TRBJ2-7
CASSSSPGTNNYEQYF
TGTGCCAGCAGTTCTAGCCCCGGGACCAATAACTACGAGCAGTACTTC
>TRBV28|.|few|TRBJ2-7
CASSPGDLRDYEQYF
TGTGCCAGCAGCCCAGGGGACTTGAGGGACTACGAGCAGTACTTC
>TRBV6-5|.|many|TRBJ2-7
CASSLETGVTLNYEQYF
TGTGCCAGCAGCCTTGAGACTGGGGTAACGTTGAACTACGAGCAGTACTTC
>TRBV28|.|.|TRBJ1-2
CASSFRDRPFYGYTF
TGTGCCAGCAGTTTTCGGGACCGTCCATTCTATGGCTACACCTTC
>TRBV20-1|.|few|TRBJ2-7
CSARDTVADFYEQYF
TGCAGTGCTAGAGATACGGTAGCGGACTTCTACGAGCAGTACTTC
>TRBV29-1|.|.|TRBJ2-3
CSVGLGTQYF
TGCAGCGTTGGGTTAGGCACGCAGTATTTT
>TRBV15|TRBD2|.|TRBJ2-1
CATSRVSSGRVYNEQFF
TGTGCCACCAGCAGAGTGAGTAGCGGGAGAGTCTACAATGAGCAGTTCTTC